The present entry profiles one TCR beta chain with its context. Its cognate antigen has yet to be identified. Base-call qualities are not available, and no considerably larger clone is one nucleotide away. The method was the immunoSEQ multiplex PCR assay. A mixture of 60 forward primers for TCR Vbeta segments and 13 reverse primers for TCR Jbeta segments was used in the multiplex PCR. Amplification of the CDR3 region of rearranged TCR beta genes was performed with a multiplex PCR assay on genomic DNA. The amplified TCR beta libraries were sequenced on the Illumina HiSeq System as 87-base-pair reads. The original pipeline was this. Across the roughly 700 repertoires, a later analysis counted 75 million to 90 million unique TCR beta chains, some 11 million of which were shared by at least two donors. Raw reads were error-corrected and collapsed into unique sequences by a nearest-neighbor algorithm in which closely related sequences were merged to remove PCR and sequencing errors. Alignment of CDR3 sequences to IMGT reference sequences was used to assign V, D and J gene segments. For a sequence to be retained, at least a six-nucleotide match to both a V gene segment and a J gene segment was required. A rearrangement counted as productive if the CDR3 had no stop codons and remained in frame with V and J, and every other rearrangement counted as non-productive. Following IMGT convention, CDR3 was defined as the stretch from the second conserved V-encoded cysteine to the conserved J-encoded phenylalanine. The earlier analysis of 587 of the donors excluded any sequence lacking an unambiguous match to a single V gene segment. In an earlier analysis of more than 500 of the donors, a V segment was called functional when productive rearrangements were above 56.7%, and segregating when the standard deviation between donors exceeded 5%. A statistical classification framework was built to diagnose cytomegalovirus status from the catalog of TCR beta chain sequences. In a later analysis, TCR nucleotide sequences were compared against IMGT/GENE-DB human TR gene sequences so that V and J genes could be assigned. Using the TCRdist pipeline, a later analysis assigned CDR3 sequences along with most-parsimonious VDJ recombination scenarios. In a later analysis, each TCR beta chain was defined by its CDR3 amino acid sequence together with its V-gene family, and reads lacking a unique V-gene family were excluded. As a way to deal with suspected cross-contamination and a sequencing artifact, a later analysis dropped roughly 600 nucleotide sequences that were highly shared and had low generation probability. A later analysis calculated a clonal expansion index for each public chain from normalized within-repertoire ranks of inferred template counts. In a later analysis, generation probabilities were computed with a VDJ recombination model fitted to out-of-frame rearrangements, and the resulting probabilities were checked against IGoR. In a later analysis, hypergeometric tests were used to score TCR-TCR, TCR-HLA and TCR-CMV co-occurrence, with a repertoire-size bias correction applied to TCR pairs. To estimate false discovery rates, a later analysis permuted the HLA or CMV assignments 20 times. In a later analysis, co-occurring TCRs were grouped using DBSCAN, with TCRdist sequence similarity added in when clustering inside HLA-allele-positive subsets. Repertoires with fewer than 30,000 or more than 120,000 public chains were left out of co-occurrence clustering, as were a few repertoires with anomalous nucleotide sharing. As stored in TCRdb, this immuneACCESS dataset retains in-frame rearrangements with V and J assigned. A fraction of the clones does not appear; measured against another copy, unresolved V genes explain less than half of the discrepancy, and the remainder lacks a known reason. V, J and clone size are those of that table, while D and trimming were read from the DNA. This sample gives 160,000 or so clones in total; approximately 81% of them show up just once. Jointly, the top ten make up 1.9% of the sample.

In total, around 600 healthy bone marrow donors made up the cohort. Cohort members were all nominally healthy when sampled, although unrecorded immune exposures were likely present. The donor was CMV seronegative and belonged to the group of 380 or so seronegative cohort members. Every donor gave a peripheral blood sample, and the peripheral blood mononuclear cells from that sample were used for TCR beta sequencing. The Qiagen DNeasy Blood Extraction Kit was used to extract genomic DNA from the blood cell samples. The data were obtained in a study of cytomegalovirus exposure and HLA in healthy donors (dated by TCRdb to about 2017). Background for the entire study: In an earlier analysis of under 600 of the donors, 250 to 350 Gb of sequence data and some 120 million unique TCR beta sequences from roughly 180 million T cells were reported. To decide whether each TCR beta V gene segment behaved as functional or pseudogenic, an earlier analysis of some 600 of the donors relied on high-throughput TCR beta sequencing. A later analysis re-analyzed previously published TCR beta repertoires from 660 or so donors and added high-resolution HLA genotyping to study TCR occurrence patterns. About five DR-DQ haplotypes were treated as single units for association and clustering because of strong linkage in the cohort. Among the approximately 420 genotyped donors, 81% belonged to the genetic ancestry cluster associated with self-reported Caucasian donors. Every discovery cohort repertoire had been produced on one sequencing platform. Approximately 300 gigabases of sequencing data and 70 million to 100 million unique TCR sequences made up an early release that covered several hundred HLA-typed donors. In addition to the first cohort of roughly 700 subjects, a separate validation cohort of some 120 different subjects was used. The number of donors typed differed by locus, with roughly 629-640 for A, B, C, DRB1 and DQB1, 522 for DQA1, 606 for DPA1, and around 430 for DPB1. Donor age, sex, ethnicity and CMV serostatus were compiled together with the repertoire data. Across some 400 genotyped donors of the cohort, an average of about 220,000 unique TCR beta nucleotide sequences per donor were sequenced, and roughly 20% of those sequences were non-productive. Genome-wide SNP genotypes for about 65% of the 666 donors were used in a later genetic analysis, which treated that subset as a discovery cohort. Rather than drawing on any new phenotypic data, the later analysis identified candidate immune exposures from TCR beta sequences and the way those sequences occurred across donors. Both class I and class II loci were covered by HLA typing, at four-digit resolution. Using immunosequencing, the study profiled T cell repertoires from 640 or so subjects and related those repertoires to cytomegalovirus serostatus. High-throughput TCR immunosequencing, statistical association of individual TCRs with disease status, and machine learning were combined to predict cytomegalovirus infection status. The study aimed to test whether cataloging public T cell receptors could reveal signatures of past pathogen exposure. General findings and caveats noted by the study authors: Because counts were too low, about 18 rarely observed V segments, including chromosome 9 orphons, were excluded from the earlier analysis of around 590 of the donors. A few of the identified cytomegalovirus-associated TCR beta chains were confirmed in vitro to be specific for cytomegalovirus antigens. Several of the top co-occurrence clusters appeared to be linked to parvovirus B19, influenza, CMV and Epstein-Barr virus, according to a later analysis. Linkage disequilibrium might explain the correlated functional status among segregating V segments, but an unknown experimental factor could not be excluded. The classifier was reported to diagnose cytomegalovirus status with high specificity and sensitivity in both the original cohort and the validation cohort. The study listed approximately 150 TCR beta chains as associated with cytomegalovirus. It was suggested by the authors that the approach could potentially be generalized to other disease states and immunological phenotypes. V-gene and J-gene trimming of TCR beta chains was associated with a missense DCLRE1C variant in a later genetic analysis, and the association was replicated in an independent cohort. The presence/absence analyses assumed that sequencing depth was roughly uniform across donors, and that assumption may not be true. Most TCR sequences were observed very rarely across donors, whereas some public TCRs were present in many individuals. Broadly in line with IMGT annotations, most TCR beta V segments showed up in productive rearrangements about 90% or about 30% of the time in an earlier analysis of approximately 600 of the donors. For the cohort, immune exposure information was limited to CMV serostatus. In this cohort, only TCR beta chains were sequenced, and detectable features were limited by the absence of alpha or paired-chain data. In a later analysis, 16,951 TCR beta sequences were associated with specific HLA alleles at a false discovery rate of 0.05. According to a later analysis, TCR association rates differed among HLA loci, with DRB1 alleles showing the most associated TCRs and HLA-C alleles showing the fewest. A cluster of highly shared sequence variants was judged likely to be a technical artifact of the sequencing pipeline. A later genetic analysis reported fewer N-insertions in productive TCRs among donors in an Asian-associated ancestry cluster than the roughly 700-donor mean. In a later analysis, most CMV-associated TCR beta chains were found to appear HLA-restricted, with HLA associations seemingly driven largely by CMV exposure. A further reported finding was that TCR beta sequences accurately predicted the HLA-A and HLA-B alleles for most subjects in the first cohort. When HLA alleles, especially DR and DQ, strongly co-occurred, TCR associations were difficult to assign to individual alleles. In a later analysis, HLA-associated TCR beta chains were found to be more clonally expanded and to have lower generation probabilities than equally common non-associated chains. Because HLA typing was missing for some donors at each locus, association tests included only the typed subset. Because the 87-base-pair reads could not distinguish some IMGT-functional V segments, including TRBV6-2 and TRBV6-3, those segments were excluded.

The CDR3 goes from the cysteine to the phenylalanine over 15 residues. Left in the record is the CDR3 DNA by itself, 45 bases read in frame from the first base. According to the germline V gene, CDR1 reads MDHEN and CDR2 reads SYDVKM. At the junction V is shortened by 5 bases and J by 6 bases; bases outside the gene matches: 9. This sequence uses TRBV28 and TRBJ2-7, with TRBD2 matching 11 junction bases. What was sequenced was PBMCs. The clonotype originates from a man aged 18-30 years in good health and CMV-seronegative. Read as DNA, the sequence is TGTGCCAGCAGTCCAGTAGTAGCGGGAGGGGGCGAGCAGTACTTC. This yields the protein CASSPVVAGGGEQYF.